The T cell receptor (beta chain) described here comes from a study of T cell changes during pregnancy in multiple sclerosis. The J segment lost 3 bases and the V segment lost 4 bases, leaving 10 bases of the junction unmatched. Germline V gives CDR1 KGHSH, CDR2 LQKENI. The CDR3 runs to 16 residues. Using immunoSEQ multiplex PCR, the repertoire was profiled, and TCRdb retains in-frame clones only, with some absent. The table includes 70,000 to 75,000 clones, about nine tenths detected once. Here the sequenced sample was peripheral blood, taken in the second trimester of pregnancy. The gene calls are TRBV18 and TRBJ2-5, with 8 bases matching TRBD2. The origin of this receptor is a female donor with multiple sclerosis, enrolled in a pregnancy study. Here the CDR3 reads CASSQGLATREETQYF. CDR3 coding DNA: TGTGCCAGCTCACAAGGACTAGCCACGCGGGAAGAGACCCAGTACTTC.